Shown below are 20 T cell receptor beta chains from a single sample sequenced in a study of CD8 T cells in Susac syndrome. RNA amounts of roughly 0.45 to 1 ug underwent reverse transcription with random hexamers. TCRdb re-called the immunoSEQ multiplex PCR reads through MiXCR, storing one row per CDR3 protein. The table lists about 150,000 distinct CDR3 sequences, 85% to 95% of them singletons. Input material: CD4+ T cells from PBMCs. Source of these receptors: a human donor with multiple sclerosis.

V usage is TRBV20-1 and J usage is TRBJ2-7, with no clear D. CDR3 size: 14 residues. The germline CDR1 and CDR2 sequences are DFQATT and SNEGSKA (reference sequence). Trimming took off 0 bases at V and 2 bases at J, with 11 bases between the two ends. CDR3 in amino acids: CSARDPTLTYEQYF. The CDR3 DNA is TGCAGTGCTAGAGATCCGACACTAACCTACGAGCAGTACTTC.

This rearrangement joins TRBV11-1 to TRBJ1-1; maybe TRBD1 (5 bases). The CDR3 loop spans 17 amino acids. Germline CDR1 reads SGHAT; CDR2 reads FQDESV (reference sequence). V gave up 1 base and J gave up 0 bases, with 15 bases separating them. For the CDR3, the DNA is TGTGCCAGCAGCTTAGTTTCAAGGGGCCTTATGAACACTGAAGCTTTCTTT. Translated, it gives CASSLVSRGLMNTEAFF.

This chain uses TRBV7-2 with TRBJ2-1; D not certain. CDR3 length: 14 residues. The germline CDR1 and CDR2 sequences are SGHTA and FQGNSA. Trimming shortened V by 6 bases and J by 5 bases, and 14 bases separated the two germline ends. In DNA, the CDR3 is TGTGCCAGCAGTCCCCGACATGGCAACAATGAGCAGTTCTTC. Encoded protein: CASSPRHGNNEQFF.

This chain uses TRBV9 with TRBJ2-5, with 7 nucleotides matching TRBD2. Germline V gene sequence: CDR1 SGDLS, CDR2 YYNGEE. This CDR3 is built from 17 residues. J lost 4 bases, V lost 0 bases, and 12 bases had no gene match. CDR3 nucleotides: TGTGCCAGCAGCGTAGATGGGGAGGGAGGAGTCCTAGAGACCCAGTACTTC. Encoded protein: CASSVDGEGGVLETQYF.

This clonotype was seen once. The rearrangement uses TRBV28 and TRBJ2-7; TRBD2 matches 8 bases. The CDR3 runs 13 residues. J lost 6 bases, V lost 6 bases, and 7 bases had no gene match. Germline CDR1 MDHEN, CDR2 SYDVKM. This CDR3 reads CASSPGGVGEQYF. The CDR3 DNA reads TGTGCCAGCAGCCCGGGGGGGGTGGGCGAGCAGTACTTC.

This chain connects TRBV12-3 or TRBV12-4 to TRBJ2-5, with no clear D. This CDR3 has 13 amino acids. The V and J ends lost 7 bases and 0 bases respectively, with 9 bases between them. The CDR3 region has the DNA TGTGCCAGCAAACGTACCTACCAAGAGACCCAGTACTTC. As protein: CASKRTYQETQYF.

For the CDR3, the DNA is TGCGCCAGCAGCCTCGACAGTAGCAATCAGCCCCAGCATTTT. Its translation is CASSLDSSNQPQHF. The chain carries TRBV4-1 and TRBJ1-5; D is perhaps TRBD1 (5 bases). The germline gives CDR1 MGHRA, CDR2 YSYEKL. CDR3 length equals 14 residues. V was shortened by 4 bases and J by 0 bases, with 7 bases between the two germline ends.

This chain uses TRBV20-1 with TRBJ2-5, with TRBD2 matching 10 bases. Germline loops: CDR1 DFQATT, CDR2 SNEGSKA (reference sequence). The CDR3 is 14 amino acids. Trimming took 6 bases from V and 6 from J; bases not matched to a gene: 10. The CDR3 nucleotides read TGCAGTGCAGAACAGCGGGAGGGCCGAAAGACCCAGTACTTC. Amino acid sequence: CSAEQREGRKTQYF.

V gene TRBV29-1 combines with J gene TRBJ1-1; D uncertain. V dropped 4 bases and J dropped 5 bases, with 8 bases sitting between them. The CDR3 runs 11 residues. Germline CDR1 and CDR2: SQVTM and ANQGSEA. This CDR3 reads CSVGSYTEAFF. The CDR3 nucleotides are TGCAGCGTTGGATCTTATACTGAAGCTTTCTTT. Based on the CDR3 plus reference TRBV29-1 and TRBJ1-1, the full variable domain is SAVISQKPSRDICQRGTSLTIQCQVDSQVTMMFWYRQQPGQSLTLIATANQGSEATYESGFVIDKFPISRPNLTFSTLTVSNMSPEDSSIYLCSVGSYTEAFFGQGTRLTVV.

The gene calls are TRBV28 and TRBJ1-2, with D unclear. The germline V gene has CDR1 MDHEN and CDR2 SYDVKM. Trimming took 7 bases from V and 6 from J, leaving 9 bases between them. The CDR3 spans 11 residues. The CDR3 is CASNFGNGYTF. The CDR3, as DNA: TGTGCCAGCAATTTCGGAAATGGCTACACCTTC.

This chain connects TRBV5-6 to TRBJ2-1; 8 positions match TRBD2. This CDR3 is 15 amino acids long. Germline V gives CDR1 SGHDT, CDR2 YYEEEE. V dropped 4 bases and J dropped 2; count of bases not matched to a gene: 5. The CDR3 bases are TGTGCCAGCAGCACGCCGGGACTAGCCTACAATGAGCAGTTCTTC. Translated: CASSTPGLAYNEQFF.

This chain uses TRBV11-1 with TRBJ2-7, with D unclear. Looked up from germline, CDR1 is SGHAT and CDR2 is FQDESV (reference sequence). The CDR3 is 16 amino acids. With 1 base removed from V and 0 bases from J, the gap between germline ends came to 13 bases. DNA for the CDR3: TGTGCCAGCAGCTTAGACTCGCCAGACCCCTCCTACGAGCAGTACTTC. Translated, it gives CASSLDSPDPSYEQYF.

This chain links TRBV18 with TRBJ1-1; TRBD1 matches 11 bases. Germline V gene sequence: CDR1 KGHSH, CDR2 LQKENI. The CDR3 sequence is 15 residues long. The J segment lost 5 bases and the V segment lost 6 bases, leaving 8 bases of the junction unmatched. DNA for the CDR3: TGTGCCAGCTCGCGGACAGGGGGCCAGAAGACTGAAGCTTTCTTT. The encoded protein is CASSRTGGQKTEAFF.

The chain links TRBV20-1 to TRBJ1-1; no reliable D call. CDR3 size: 15 residues. CDR1 and CDR2 from the germline V gene are DFQATT and SNEGSKA (reference sequence). The V and J ends lost 3 bases and 3 bases respectively, with 17 bases between them. CDR3 loop: CSASVPSREDTEAFF. The CDR3 region has the DNA TGCAGTGCTAGCGTCCCGTCTCGTGAGGACACTGAAGCTTTCTTT.

CDR3 sequence reads: CASSFRETDGYTF. The CDR3 region has the DNA TGTGCCAGCAGCTTTAGGGAGACCGATGGCTACACCTTC. The genes are TRBV13 and TRBJ1-2; D unclear. The CDR3 has 13 amino acids. V was pared by 3 bases and J by 6 bases, with 11 bases between. Germline loops: CDR1 PRHDT, CDR2 FYEKMQ (reference sequence). Variable domain in full (rest from reference TRBV13 and TRBJ1-2): AAGVIQSPRHLIKEKRETATLKCYPIPRHDTVYWYQQGPGQDPQFLISFYEKMQSDKGSIPDRFSAQQFSDYHSELNMSSLELGDSALYFCASSFRETDGYTFGSGTRLTVV.

The V and J genes are TRBV5-1 and TRBJ2-2; 8 nucleotides align to TRBD1. Germline V gene data show CDR1 as SGHRS and CDR2 as YFSETQ. The CDR3 consists of 16 residues. J gave up 7 bases and V 5 bases, and 13 bases lay outside the gene matches. This CDR3 reads CASRDGQGGGDGELFF. The CDR3 DNA sequence: TGCGCCAGCAGGGATGGACAGGGAGGAGGCGACGGGGAGCTGTTTTTT.

The chain carries TRBV15 and TRBJ2-6; TRBD1 matches at 7 bases. CDR1 is LNHNV, CDR2 YYDKDF, per germline (reference sequence). Unmatched junction bases numbered 3, after V lost 6 bases and J lost 1 base. The CDR3 totals 15 residues. CDR3 region: CATSIQGSGANVLTF. CDR3 DNA: TGTGCCACCAGTATACAGGGGTCTGGGGCCAACGTCCTGACTTTC.

V gene TRBV7-8 combines with J gene TRBJ2-5, with 12 bases identical to TRBD2. Germline trimming cut 4 bases from V and 2 bases from J; bases unmatched to any gene: 5. This CDR3 is 16 amino acids long. Germline loops: CDR1 SGHVS, CDR2 FQNEAQ. The CDR3 is CASSSPLAGGQETQYF. The CDR3 DNA reads TGTGCCAGCAGCTCCCCACTAGCGGGGGGTCAAGAGACCCAGTACTTC.

V is TRBV5-1 and J is TRBJ2-1, with D maybe TRBD2 (7 bases). Germline V lookup: CDR1 SGHRS, CDR2 YFSETQ. The V end was cut by 4 bases, the J end by 5 bases, with 16 bases between. The CDR3 runs 15 residues. The CDR3 nucleotides are TGCGCCAGCAGCACCACCGGGGGGCACAACAATGAGCAGTTCTTC. It codes for CASSTTGGHNNEQFF.

In its sample, this clonotype was seen once. This chain connects TRBV6-2 or TRBV6-3 to TRBJ1-5; D may be TRBD1 (5 bases). The germline V gene has CDR1 MNHEY and CDR2 SVGEGT. Deletions cut 0 bases from V and 7 bases from J, with 13 bases between. CDR3 size: 15 residues. Written as DNA, the CDR3 is TGTGCCAGCAGTTACTCGATGGGGGGTTCGCAGCCCCAGCATTTT. This sequence encodes CASSYSMGGSQPQHF.